The 27 T cell receptor beta chains listed next were all sequenced from one sample in a study of blood T cell repertoires in COVID-19. The table came from immunoSEQ multiplex PCR; TCRdb's copy has only in-frame clones and leaves some out. The sample consists of 90,000 to 100,000 clones, 65% to 85% of them appearing once. Material for sequencing was peripheral blood. The receptors here all came from a woman older than 75 with acute or convalescent COVID-19.

The chain joins TRBV5-4 to TRBJ2-1; TRBD2 matches at 9 bases. V shed 4 bases, J shed 2 bases, and the junction held 10 bases outside the gene matches. The CDR3 is 17 amino acids. Germline V gene sequence: CDR1 SGHNT, CDR2 YYREEE (reference sequence). CDR3 protein: CASSGAGGLLAYNEQFF. The CDR3 nucleotides are TGTGCCAGCAGCGGAGCGGGGGGTCTGTTGGCCTACAATGAGCAGTTCTTC.

V is TRBV4-1 and J is TRBJ1-3; no clear D gene. This CDR3 has 17 amino acids. Trimming shortened V by 0 bases and J by 0 bases, and 12 bases separated the two germline ends. The germline CDR1 and CDR2 sequences are MGHRA and YSYEKL. CDR3 in amino acids: CASSQDSMAVSGNTIYF. The CDR3 DNA reads TGCGCCAGCAGCCAAGACTCCATGGCCGTCTCTGGAAACACCATATATTTT.

This clone was seen more than once but under ten times. The chain employs TRBV7-3 and TRBJ1-1, with D uncertain. V was clipped by 0 bases and J by 1 base, with 3 bases between them. CDR3 length equals 13 residues. Germline CDR1 and CDR2: SGHTA and FQGTGA. CDR3 coding DNA: TGTGCCAGCAGCTTAACCCAGAACACTGAAGCTTTCTTT. Amino acid sequence: CASSLTQNTEAFF.

The chain is built from TRBV7-2 and TRBJ1-6; D is unclear. Trimming stripped 1 base from V and 0 bases from J, with 10 bases between. Germline V gene data show CDR1 as SGHTA and CDR2 as FQGNSA. The CDR3 sequence is 17 residues long. The CDR3 loop reads CASSLVGHSSYNSPLHF. The CDR3 nucleotides read TGTGCCAGCAGCTTAGTCGGCCACAGCTCCTATAATTCACCCCTCCACTTT. The full variable domain, in which reference TRBV7-2 and TRBJ1-6 provide the parts outside the CDR3, is GAGVSQSPSNKVTEKGKDVELRCDPISGHTALYWYRQSLGQGLEFLIYFQGNSAPDKSGLPSDRFSAERTGGSVSTLTIQRTQQEDSAVYLCASSLVGHSSYNSPLHFGNGTRLTVT.

V usage is TRBV4-2 and J usage is TRBJ1-6; possibly TRBD1 for D (6 bases). Germline V lookup: CDR1 LGHNA, CDR2 YNFKEQ. The length of the CDR3 is 16 residues. V lost 1 base and J lost 7, with 14 bases in between. The DNA of the CDR3 is TGTGCCAGCAGCCAAGGACAGGACAGAAAGAATTCACCCCTCCACTTT. Amino acids: CASSQGQDRKNSPLHF.

This clone appeared a few times. The rearrangement links TRBV5-4 to TRBJ2-1; TRBD2 aligns across 8 bases. Trimming at V came to 1 base and at J to 9 bases, leaving 6 bases not matched to a gene. The CDR3 totals 14 residues. CDR1 is SGHNT and CDR2 is YYREEE in the germline V gene (reference sequence). CDR3 sequence (DNA): TGTGCCAGCAGCTTGAGTAGCGGGGTCGGTGAGCAGTTCTTC. It translates to CASSLSSGVGEQFF.

The chain joins TRBV28 to TRBJ1-6, with no clear D. CDR3 length: 16 residues. The V end was cut by 6 bases, the J end by 0 bases, with 12 bases between. Germline V gene sequence: CDR1 MDHEN, CDR2 SYDVKM. The CDR3 DNA follows: TGTGCCAGCAGCTCGGAAGGGAGCTCCTATAATTCACCCCTCCACTTT. It translates to CASSSEGSSYNSPLHF.

This clone was seen only a few times. V gene TRBV9 combines with J gene TRBJ1-3; D gene ambiguous. CDR1 is SGDLS and CDR2 is YYNGEE in the germline V gene. The CDR3 has 16 amino acids. Trimming left V 3 bases short and J 3 bases short, with 16 bases between. The CDR3 loop is CASSDPYSFGGNTIYF. Here the CDR3 DNA reads TGTGCCAGCAGCGACCCTTACAGTTTTGGTGGAAACACCATATATTTT.

This CDR3 reads CASTVRGLGNTIYF. The CDR3 bases are TGTGCCAGCACCGTGAGGGGGCTTGGAAACACCATATATTTT. The chain employs TRBV5-4 and TRBJ1-3; 7 bases are a match to TRBD1. J lost 3 bases, V lost 6 bases, and 6 bases had no gene match. This CDR3 has 14 residues. CDR1 and CDR2 from the germline V gene are SGHNT and YYREEE (reference sequence). Full variable domain (rest looked up from reference TRBV5-4 and TRBJ1-3): ETGVTQSPTHLIKTRGQQVTLRCSSQSGHNTVSWYQQALGQGPQFIFQYYREEENGRGNFPPRFSGLQFPNYSSELNVNALELDDSALYLCASTVRGLGNTIYFGEGSWLTVV.

V and J are TRBV7-2 and TRBJ2-3; 8 nucleotides match TRBD2. The germline V gene encodes CDR1 SGHTA and CDR2 FQGNSA. With V trimmed by 6 bases and J by 4 bases, 9 bases remained unmatched. The CDR3 is made up of 15 amino acids. The CDR3 coding sequence is TGTGCCAGCAGAGAGGGACTAGGGCGCGCAGATACGCAGTATTTT. This sequence encodes CASREGLGRADTQYF.

This chain joins TRBV6-6 and TRBJ2-2, with D tentatively TRBD2 (7 bases). CDR1 MNHNY and CDR2 SVGAGI come from the germline V gene (reference sequence). Trimming cost V 10 bases and J 0 bases, with 18 bases left between them. This CDR3 is built from 16 residues. Here the CDR3 reads CATARGGPSNTGELFF. In nucleotides, the CDR3 is TGTGCCACCGCAAGGGGGGGCCCCTCGAACACCGGGGAGCTGTTTTTT.

This clone appeared a few times. The V and J genes are TRBV7-9 and TRBJ1-4; 11 positions match TRBD1. V was pared by 5 bases and J by 8 bases, with 4 bases of the junction left unmatched. The CDR3 runs 14 residues. Germline V gene sequence: CDR1 SEHNR, CDR2 FQNEAQ (reference sequence). The CDR3 reads CASSGQGANEKLFF. CDR3 in DNA: TGTGCCAGCAGCGGACAGGGGGCCAACGAAAAACTGTTTTTT.

The chain is built from TRBV5-6 and TRBJ1-2; 10 positions match TRBD1. The CDR3 has 14 amino acids. The J segment lost 7 bases and the V segment lost 4 bases, leaving 7 bases of the junction unmatched. Germline CDR1 and CDR2: SGHDT and YYEEEE. The CDR3 nucleotides are TGTGCCAGCAGCCGAAGACAGGGGGCAACTGGCTACACCTTC. The encoded protein is CASSRRQGATGYTF. The full variable domain, rest sourced from reference TRBV5-6 and TRBJ1-2, is DAGVTQSPTHLIKTRGQQVTLRCSPKSGHDTVSWYQQALGQGPQFIFQYYEEEERQRGNFPDRFSGHQFPNYSSELNVNALLLGDSALYLCASSRRQGATGYTFGSGTRLTVV.

The V and J genes are TRBV7-2 and TRBJ1-5; D unclear. CDR3 length: 13 residues. From germline, CDR1 is SGHTA and CDR2 FQGNSA. V lost 5 bases and J lost 6, with 11 bases in between. The CDR3 nucleotides read TGTGCCAGCAGCACCTGGGCGCGTCAGCCCCAGCATTTT. Encoded protein: CASSTWARQPQHF. Complete variable domain (other parts from reference TRBV7-2 and TRBJ1-5): GAGVSQSPSNKVTEKGKDVELRCDPISGHTALYWYRQSLGQGLEFLIYFQGNSAPDKSGLPSDRFSAERTGGSVSTLTIQRTQQEDSAVYLCASSTWARQPQHFGDGTRLSIL.

This clone was observed a handful of times. This chain joins TRBV6-5 and TRBJ1-2; 9 bases match TRBD1. Germline assignment: CDR1 MNHEY and CDR2 SVGAGI. The V gene end was trimmed by 5 bases and the J gene end by 3 bases; junction bases not matched to a gene: 4. The CDR3 has 14 residues. DNA of the CDR3: TGTGCCAGCAGTCGGACAGGGGCACACTATGGCTACACCTTC. Amino acids: CASSRTGAHYGYTF.

The chain carries TRBV7-3 and TRBJ2-2; 8 nucleotides align to TRBD1. CDR3 length: 16 amino acids. Germline V gene sequence: CDR1 SGHTA, CDR2 FQGTGA. V lost 5 bases to trimming and J lost 1 base; unmatched junction nucleotides: 6. In DNA, the CDR3 is TGTGCCAGCAGCCCCGGGACAGGCAAGAACACCGGGGAGCTGTTTTTT. Translated: CASSPGTGKNTGELFF.

This chain links TRBV7-2 with TRBJ2-7; D perhaps matches TRBD2 (5 bases). Germline CDR1 and CDR2: SGHTA and FQGNSA. The V and J ends lost 3 bases and 4 bases respectively, with 16 bases between them. The CDR3 runs 15 residues. CDR3 amino acids: CASSFPIRGLYEQYF. The CDR3 DNA sequence: TGTGCCAGCAGCTTTCCCATCCGAGGGCTTTACGAGCAGTACTTC.

The chain has TRBV7-2 and TRBJ1-5, with TRBD1 matching over 7 bases. This CDR3 has 16 amino acids. CDR1 SGHTA and CDR2 FQGNSA come from the germline V gene. Unmatched junction bases numbered 14, after V lost 8 bases and J lost 4 bases. The CDR3: CASSEGAGGGNQPQHF. In DNA, the CDR3 is TGTGCCAGCTCCGAGGGGGCAGGGGGTGGGAATCAGCCCCAGCATTTT. Variable domain in full (rest from reference TRBV7-2 and TRBJ1-5): GAGVSQSPSNKVTEKGKDVELRCDPISGHTALYWYRQSLGQGLEFLIYFQGNSAPDKSGLPSDRFSAERTGGSVSTLTIQRTQQEDSAVYLCASSEGAGGGNQPQHFGDGTRLSIL.

The chain is built from TRBV6-5 and TRBJ1-2, with TRBD1 matching 9 bases. The CDR3 sequence is 13 residues long. Germline-derived CDR1 and CDR2 are MNHEY and SVGAGI. V trimming: 7 bases; J trimming: 5 bases; junction bases outside the gene matches: 5. CDR3 residues: CASTGDRVYGYTF. CDR3 in DNA: TGTGCCAGCACCGGGGACAGGGTGTATGGCTACACCTTC.

The chain has TRBV2 and TRBJ2-5, with a weak D call TRBD2 (5 bases). The ends were cut back, 8 bases at V and 5 bases at J, with 12 bases in the middle. Germline-derived CDR1 and CDR2 are SNHLY and FYNNEI. CDR3 length equals 12 residues. The CDR3 DNA sequence: TGTGCCAGCGATGTCAGGAGGGAGACCCAGTACTTC. It is translated as CASDVRRETQYF.

The CDR3 region has the DNA TGTGCCAGCAGCTTAGTCGGTAGCGGGGGGGAAGAGACCCAGTACTTC. Translated, it gives CASSLVGSGGEETQYF. The rearrangement joins TRBV7-8 to TRBJ2-5; 11 bases are a match to TRBD2. Germline CDR1 and CDR2: SGHVS and FQNEAQ. The CDR3 extends over 16 amino acids. The trim removed 1 base at V and 3 bases at J, leaving 4 bases unmatched.

The rearrangement links TRBV11-3 to TRBJ2-1; TRBD2 matches 12 bases. Germline V gene data show CDR1 as SGHNT and CDR2 as YENEEA. V dropped 4 bases and J dropped 8; count of bases not matched to a gene: 3. The CDR3 contains 14 residues. The CDR3 region is CASSSSGGVDEQFF. In nucleotides, the CDR3 is TGTGCCAGCAGCTCTAGCGGGGGGGTCGATGAGCAGTTCTTC.

V gene TRBV4-3 combines with J gene TRBJ2-1; 7 nucleotides match TRBD2. V shed 3 bases, J shed 5 bases, and the junction held 7 bases outside the gene matches. This CDR3 has 15 amino acids. Germline V CDR1 and CDR2: LGHNA, YSLEER. The CDR3: CASSQTGGFNNEQFF. The DNA of the CDR3 is TGCGCCAGCAGCCAGACCGGGGGGTTTAACAATGAGCAGTTCTTC.

This clone was recorded a few times. The CDR3 here is CASSAGTANTEAFF. CDR3 nucleotides: TGTGCCAGTAGTGCCGGGACAGCAAACACTGAAGCTTTCTTT. V and J are TRBV19 and TRBJ1-1, with 7 bases lining up with TRBD1. This CDR3 has 14 amino acids. J gave up 2 bases and V 5 bases, and 5 bases lay outside the gene matches. Germline V gives CDR1 LNHDA, CDR2 SQIVND (reference sequence). The variable domain in full, completed from reference TRBV19 and TRBJ1-1, reads DGGITQSPKYLFRKEGQNVTLSCEQNLNHDAMYWYRQDPGQGLRLIYYSQIVNDFQKGDIAEGYSVSREKKESFPLTVTSAQKNPTAFYLCASSAGTANTEAFFGQGTRLTVV.

DNA of the CDR3: TGTGCCACCAGTGGAGGGCAGGTAAATGGCTACACCTTC. Translation gives CATSGGQVNGYTF. The chain recombines TRBV24-1 with TRBJ1-2, with D unclear. CDR1 is KGHDR, CDR2 SFDVKD, per germline. V was cut by 5 bases and J by 6 bases, with 12 bases left in between. The CDR3 runs 13 residues.

This clone was seen a handful of times. The chain employs TRBV9 and TRBJ1-2; 9 positions match TRBD1. Trimming at V came to 3 bases and at J to 6 bases, leaving 6 bases not matched to a gene. The germline CDR1 and CDR2 sequences are SGDLS and YYNGEE. CDR3 size: 14 residues. In nucleotides, the CDR3 is TGTGCCAGCAGCGGACAGGGGGGTAGGGATGGCTACACCTTC. Translated, it gives CASSGQGGRDGYTF.

In this sample, this clone turned up a few times. The V call is TRBV5-4, the J call TRBJ2-6; no definite D call. The V end was cut by 5 bases, the J end by 0 bases, with 6 bases between. CDR3 size: 14 residues. CDR1 is SGHNT and CDR2 is YYREEE in the germline V gene (reference sequence). The CDR3 is CASRAVSGANVLTF. Written as DNA, the CDR3 is TGTGCCAGCAGGGCGGTCTCTGGGGCCAACGTCCTGACTTTC. The complete variable domain, with remaining parts taken from reference TRBV5-4 and TRBJ2-6, reads ETGVTQSPTHLIKTRGQQVTLRCSSQSGHNTVSWYQQALGQGPQFIFQYYREEENGRGNFPPRFSGLQFPNYSSELNVNALELDDSALYLCASRAVSGANVLTFGAGSRLTVL.